A single sample is the source of the 8 T cell receptor beta chains below, sequenced in a study of post-analysis software for immune sequencing data. Points from the study as a whole: Patients carried several TRBV segments more frequently than controls did, and TRBV5-6, TRBV5-1 and TRBV20-1 were among them.

Unique-molecular-identifier-tagged TCR beta cDNA libraries were used. Each CDR3 protein is one row after TCRdb ran MiXCR on the PCR reads. The sample has roughly 800,000 distinct CDR3 sequences, about 27% seen once. The antigens these receptors bind are not known. The sample comprised blood. The receptors here all came from a girl aged 5-17 years with multiple sclerosis.

The rearrangement links TRBV7-8 to TRBJ2-3; a weak D match, TRBD2 (6 bases). CDR1 SGHVS and CDR2 FQNEAQ come from the germline V gene. The CDR3 runs 15 residues. Trimming took 5 bases from V and 3 from J, leaving 15 bases between them. CDR3 in amino acids: CASSVGGWGTDTQYF. DNA for the CDR3: TGTGCCAGCAGCGTAGGAGGGTGGGGGACAGATACGCAGTATTTT.

This clonotype was counted a few times. J is TRBJ1-1 and V is TRBV12-3 or TRBV12-4; D gene ambiguous. Trimming removed 6 bases at V and 5 bases at J, with 22 bases between. The CDR3 length is 16 residues. The CDR3 loop reads CASRTIWPRSPTEAFF. CDR3 DNA sequence: TGTGCCAGCAGGACGATCTGGCCGCGGTCCCCGACTGAAGCTTTCTTT.

The V call is TRBV7-9, the J call TRBJ1-4, with a tentative D call TRBD1 (6 bases). CDR3 length: 15 amino acids. The germline V gene has CDR1 SEHNR and CDR2 FQNEAQ (reference sequence). Trimming cost V 4 bases and J 5 bases, with 14 bases left between them. DNA of the CDR3: TGTGCCAGCAGCTCCCAAAGGGGGTCAAATGAAAAACTGTTTTTT. This sequence encodes CASSSQRGSNEKLFF.

V usage is TRBV9 and J usage is TRBJ2-7; D may be TRBD2 (7 bases). The tail of the sequence fits TRBJ2-5 better, so the J call may be wrong. The CDR3 totals 15 residues. Germline CDR1 and CDR2: SGDLS and YYNGEE. As DNA, the CDR3 is TGTGCCAGCAGCGTAGGGGGGGGCGCCGGGGAGACCCAGTACTTC. Translating gives CASSVGGGAGETQYF.

V usage is TRBV7-9 and J usage is TRBJ1-5, with TRBD1 matching over 8 bases. The CDR3 consists of 17 residues. Germline assignment: CDR1 SEHNR and CDR2 FQNEAQ (reference sequence). Trimming took 5 bases from V and 7 from J; bases not matched to a gene: 16. The CDR3 loop is CASSRGEQGVKGQPQHF. CDR3 in DNA: TGTGCCAGCAGCCGGGGGGAACAGGGGGTTAAGGGGCAGCCCCAGCATTTT.

This clonotype was observed at least ten times. This chain joins TRBV11-2 and TRBJ2-3; no reliable D call. The CDR3 totals 15 residues. The V end was cut by 0 bases, the J end by 2 bases, with 9 bases between. The germline CDR1 and CDR2 sequences are SGHAT and FQNNGV. CDR3 in amino acids: CASSLDRQLTDTQYF. CDR3 nucleotide sequence: TGTGCCAGCAGCTTAGATCGGCAGCTCACAGATACGCAGTATTTT.

V is TRBV7-2 and J is TRBJ2-3, with TRBD2 as a possible D gene (6 bases). The CDR3 extends over 15 amino acids. Trimming stripped 9 bases from V and 5 bases from J, with 21 bases between. CDR1 is SGHTA, CDR2 FQGNSA, per germline. The CDR3 DNA reads as TGTGCCAGTACCCTTCACGGGGGACGCAGAGATACGCAGTATTTT. It translates to CASTLHGGRRDTQYF.

This sequence joins TRBV7-2 and TRBJ2-7; TRBD2 agrees at 11 bases. This CDR3 region has 17 residues. Per germline, CDR1 SGHTA and CDR2 FQGNSA. V shed 6 bases and J 7 bases; nucleotides not matched to a gene: 17. DNA of the CDR3: TGTGCCAGCAGTCCACGGAAACTAGCGGGAGTATCTGGGGAGCAGTACTTC. Translation: CASSPRKLAGVSGEQYF. The full variable domain, rest sourced from reference TRBV7-2 and TRBJ2-7, is GAGVSQSPSNKVTEKGKDVELRCDPISGHTALYWYRQSLGQGLEFLIYFQGNSAPDKSGLPSDRFSAERTGGSVSTLTIQRTQQEDSAVYLCASSPRKLAGVSGEQYFGPGTRLTVT.